These 18 T cell receptor beta chains were all obtained from the same sample, sequenced in a study of cytomegalovirus exposure and HLA in healthy donors (TCRdb year 2017). Library method: the immunoSEQ multiplex PCR assay. Entries here come from immuneACCESS through TCRdb and include only in-frame sequences with V and J called. Some clones fail to appear in such tables; in the studies checked, an unresolved V gene covers under half of the shortfall, and the cause of the remainder is unknown. In this sample the table shows a few hundred thousand clones, roughly 90% of which occur a single time. The leading ten clones occupy over 0.75% of the sample. Sequencing used PBMCs. These receptors were obtained from a woman between 18 and 30 years old in good health and CMV-seronegative.

CDR3 sequence (DNA): TGCGCCAGCAGCATTAGTAGCGGGACAACAGATACGCAGTATTTT. Translating it yields CASSISSGTTDTQYF. The chain combines TRBV5-1 with TRBJ2-3; 8 bases are a match to TRBD2. V lost 4 bases, J lost 3 bases, and 7 bases stayed unmatched. CDR3 length equals 15 residues. CDR1 SGHRS and CDR2 YFSETQ come from the germline V gene.

This sequence joins TRBV19 and TRBJ2-7; 7 nucleotides match TRBD2. The germline V gene encodes CDR1 LNHDA and CDR2 SQIVND (reference sequence). The ends lost 5 bases at V and 2 bases at J; junction bases unmatched: 6. The CDR3 is 14 amino acids. The DNA of the CDR3 is TGTGCCAGTAGTGCCGCTAGCGGACCCTACGAGCAGTACTTC. Its protein product is CASSAASGPYEQYF.

There are a few counts of this clone. The chain is built from TRBV28 and TRBJ2-1; D ambiguous. Germline CDR1 MDHEN, CDR2 SYDVKM. The CDR3 is 13 residues long. V gave up 9 bases and J gave up 0 bases, with 9 bases separating them. CDR3 sequence: CASLRSSYNEQFF. CDR3 DNA sequence: TGTGCCAGTTTACGGAGCTCCTACAATGAGCAGTTCTTC.

The chain has TRBV10-1 and TRBJ2-7; D not resolved. The CDR3 consists of 13 residues. Per germline, CDR1 WNHNN and CDR2 SYGVQD (reference sequence). The V gene lost 3 bases and the J gene lost 6 bases, with 12 bases spanning the gap. CDR3 nucleotide sequence: TGCGCCAGCAGTGACTTTCAAGTGAGCGAGCAGTACTTC. Translated: CASSDFQVSEQYF.

This clone was observed once. The chain uses TRBV10-3 and TRBJ2-5; 8 nucleotides match TRBD2. Trimming took 9 bases from V and 3 from J; bases not matched to a gene: 6. The V gene's germline CDR1 is ENHRY and CDR2 SYGVKD. This CDR3 comprises 13 residues. The CDR3: CAILAEVKETQYF. CDR3 sequence (DNA): TGTGCCATACTAGCGGAGGTAAAAGAGACCCAGTACTTC.

V usage is TRBV11-2 and J usage is TRBJ2-7, with TRBD2 matching over 10 bases. CDR3 length: 17 residues. From germline, CDR1 is SGHAT and CDR2 FQNNGV. With 1 base clipped from V and 0 bases from J, the junction kept 6 bases outside the gene matches. CDR3 in DNA: TGTGCCAGCAGCTTAGGCCGAACTAGCGGGATCTCCTACGAGCAGTACTTC. Protein product: CASSLGRTSGISYEQYF.

Concerning this clone: The sample holds other DNA sequences that translate to the same CDR3. V usage is TRBV30 and J usage is TRBJ2-7; TRBD1 matches 9 bases. The CDR3 runs 14 residues. With V trimmed by 0 bases and J by 1 base, 1 base remained unmatched. Germline-derived CDR1 and CDR2 are GTSNPN and SVGIG (reference sequence). CDR3 sequence: CAWSVGTGSYEQYF. In DNA form, the CDR3 reads TGTGCCTGGAGTGTAGGGACAGGGTCCTACGAGCAGTACTTC. The variable domain in full, with the rest retrieved from reference TRBV30 and TRBJ2-7, is SQTIHQWPATLVQPVGSPLSLECTVEGTSNPNLYWYRQAAGRGLQLLFYSVGIGQISSEVPQNLSASRPQDRQFILSSKKLLLSDSGFYLCAWSVGTGSYEQYFGPGTRLTVT.

The chain carries TRBV7-2 and TRBJ1-2, with 9 positions matching TRBD1. With 6 bases clipped from V and 8 bases from J, the junction kept 22 bases outside the gene matches. Germline V lookup: CDR1 SGHTA, CDR2 FQGNSA. This CDR3 region has 18 residues. The CDR3 DNA follows: TGTGCCAGCAGGGATAAGGGACAGGGAGGGCCTCTTGGAAGAGGCTACACCTTC. Translation gives CASRDKGQGGPLGRGYTF.

The rearrangement uses TRBV7-9 and TRBJ2-7; weak D call: TRBD2 (5 bases). The germline V and J ends were trimmed by 10 bases and 0 bases, with 13 bases remaining between them. CDR3 length equals 13 residues. Per germline, CDR1 SEHNR and CDR2 FQNEAQ (reference sequence). The CDR3 DNA is TGTGCCACCAGAGAGGGAAGCTCCTACGAGCAGTACTTC. Protein product: CATREGSSYEQYF. The whole variable domain, filled in from reference TRBV7-9 and TRBJ2-7, reads DTGVSQNPRHKITKRGQNVTFRCDPISEHNRLYWYRQTLGQGPEFLTYFQNEAQLEKSRLLSDRFSAERPKGSFSTLEIQRTEQGDSAMYLCATREGSSYEQYFGPGTRLTVT.

The rearrangement links TRBV4-1 to TRBJ2-7, with 7 bases lining up with TRBD2. Germline trimming cut 0 bases from V and 2 bases from J; bases unmatched to any gene: 4. This CDR3 spans 15 amino acids. CDR1 is MGHRA, CDR2 YSYEKL, per germline. CDR3 DNA: TGCGCCAGCAGCCAAGAACCCAGCGGGACCTACGAGCAGTACTTC. Translation: CASSQEPSGTYEQYF.

This chain joins TRBV6-1 and TRBJ1-1, with a tentative D call TRBD1 (5 bases). Germline CDR1 is MNHNS and CDR2 is SASEGT. Between the trimmed V and J ends, which lost 6 bases and 8 bases, there was a span of 19 bases. The CDR3 length is 14 residues. Here the CDR3 reads CASRLSNRPAEAFF. In DNA, the CDR3 is TGTGCCAGCAGGCTCTCCAACAGGCCCGCGGAAGCTTTCTTT.

The rearrangement links TRBV4-1 to TRBJ2-1, with TRBD2 identical over 12 bases. This CDR3 has 15 amino acids. V was clipped by 4 bases and J by 3 bases; unmatched bases: 1. Germline values: CDR1 MGHRA, CDR2 YSYEKL. CDR3 region: CASSPTSGGYNEQFF. In DNA form, the CDR3 reads TGCGCCAGCAGCCCGACTAGCGGGGGCTACAATGAGCAGTTCTTC.

Written as DNA, the CDR3 is TGTGCCAGCAGCTCCCGCGGACAGGGGGCATATGGCTACACCTTC. This sequence encodes CASSSRGQGAYGYTF. J is TRBJ1-2 and V is TRBV5-4; 11 bases map to TRBD1. Germline values: CDR1 SGHNT, CDR2 YYREEE (reference sequence). CDR3 length: 15 amino acids. V lost 3 bases to trimming and J lost 5 bases; unmatched junction nucleotides: 6.

The J gene is TRBJ1-2, the V gene TRBV2, with 7 positions matching TRBD1. The J segment lost 1 base and the V segment lost 6 bases, leaving 11 bases of the junction unmatched. The V gene's germline CDR1 is SNHLY and CDR2 FYNNEI. The CDR3 length is 16 residues. The CDR3 coding sequence is TGTGCCAGCAGGGGCTTTCGACAGGGTAGTAACTATGGCTACACCTTC. Amino acids: CASRGFRQGSNYGYTF.

The rearrangement joins TRBV7-9 to TRBJ1-5; unclear D gene. The germline gives CDR1 SEHNR, CDR2 FQNEAQ (reference sequence). V was clipped by 2 bases and J by 2 bases, with 4 bases between them. The CDR3 sequence is 13 residues long. CDR3: CASSLPGNQPQHF. The CDR3 DNA reads TGTGCCAGCAGCTTACCGGGCAATCAGCCCCAGCATTTT. Supplemented by reference TRBV7-9 and TRBJ1-5, the full variable domain reads DTGVSQNPRHKITKRGQNVTFRCDPISEHNRLYWYRQTLGQGPEFLTYFQNEAQLEKSRLLSDRFSAERPKGSFSTLEIQRTEQGDSAMYLCASSLPGNQPQHFGDGTRLSIL.

The rearrangement joins TRBV5-4 to TRBJ2-5, with TRBD2 matching over 8 bases. V was pared by 4 bases and J by 5 bases, with 10 bases of the junction left unmatched. Germline V lookup: CDR1 SGHNT, CDR2 YYREEE (reference sequence). The CDR3 has 15 residues. The CDR3 sequence is CASSKTSALGETQYF. The CDR3 nucleotides read TGTGCCAGCAGCAAGACTAGCGCCCTTGGGGAGACCCAGTACTTC.

To note about this clone: Compared with germline, one end of the junction differs, possibly owing to a read error. The V call is TRBV5-6, the J call TRBJ2-1, with TRBD2 matching 7 bases. The V gene's germline CDR1 is SGHDT and CDR2 YYEEEE. The CDR3 contains 17 residues. CDR3 sequence reads: CASSSTPRLASHNEQFF. The DNA for the CDR3 is TGTGCCAGCAGCTCTACCCCAAGACTAGCCTCCCACAATGAGCAGTTCTTC.

The chain joins TRBV28 to TRBJ1-2, with D tentatively TRBD1 (6 bases). The germline V gene has CDR1 MDHEN and CDR2 SYDVKM. This CDR3 has 14 amino acids. V was shortened by 6 bases and J by 3 bases, with 14 bases between the two germline ends. CDR3 protein: CASRRSGVYYGYTF. Here the CDR3 DNA reads TGTGCCAGCAGACGATCAGGGGTTTACTATGGCTACACCTTC.